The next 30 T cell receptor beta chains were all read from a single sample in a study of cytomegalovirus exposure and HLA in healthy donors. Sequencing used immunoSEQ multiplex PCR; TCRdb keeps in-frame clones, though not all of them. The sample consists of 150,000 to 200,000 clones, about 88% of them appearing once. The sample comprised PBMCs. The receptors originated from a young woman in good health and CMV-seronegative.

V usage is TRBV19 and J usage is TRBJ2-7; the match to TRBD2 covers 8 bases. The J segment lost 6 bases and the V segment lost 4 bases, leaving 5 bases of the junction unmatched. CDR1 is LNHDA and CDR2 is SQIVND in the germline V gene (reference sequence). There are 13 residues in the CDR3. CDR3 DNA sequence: TGTGCCAGTAGTAGCGGGGGGCCGCGCGAGCAGTACTTC. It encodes CASSSGGPREQYF.

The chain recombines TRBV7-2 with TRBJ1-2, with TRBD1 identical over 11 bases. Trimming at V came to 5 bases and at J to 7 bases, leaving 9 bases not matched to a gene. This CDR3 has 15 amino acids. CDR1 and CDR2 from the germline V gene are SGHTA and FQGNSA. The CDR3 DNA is TGTGCCAGCAGCCTTTTGGGACAGGGGGAAGGTGGCTACACCTTC. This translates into CASSLLGQGEGGYTF.

This CDR3 reads CATSDRLNTEAFF. CDR3 nucleotides: TGTGCCACTTCGGACAGGTTGAACACTGAAGCTTTCTTT. The chain combines TRBV19 with TRBJ1-1; 7 bases are a match to TRBD1. This CDR3 is 13 amino acids long. Per the germline V gene, CDR1 is LNHDA and CDR2 is SQIVND (reference sequence). Trimming removed 10 bases from V and 0 bases from J; junction bases left unmatched: 5.

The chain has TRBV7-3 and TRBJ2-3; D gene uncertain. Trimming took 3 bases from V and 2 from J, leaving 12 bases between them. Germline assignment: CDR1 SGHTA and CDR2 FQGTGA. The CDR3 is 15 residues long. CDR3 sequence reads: CASSLTPSNTDTQYF. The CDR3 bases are TGTGCCAGCAGCTTGACACCTTCAAACACAGATACGCAGTATTTT.

DNA for the CDR3: TGTGCCTTCGGGGGAGGGACTAGCTTGGATACGCAGTATTTT. Protein: CAFGGGTSLDTQYF. This chain connects TRBV6-1 to TRBJ2-3; TRBD2 matches 9 bases. This CDR3 has 14 residues. The V and J ends lost 11 bases and 6 bases, in that order; junction bases with no gene match: 12. Germline V lookup: CDR1 MNHNS, CDR2 SASEGT.

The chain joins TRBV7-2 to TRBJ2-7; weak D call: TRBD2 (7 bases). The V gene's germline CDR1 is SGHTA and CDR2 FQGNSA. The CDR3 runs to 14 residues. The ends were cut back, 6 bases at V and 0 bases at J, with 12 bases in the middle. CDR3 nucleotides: TGTGCCAGCAGGTCGGCGGGGGCCTCCTACGAGCAGTACTTC. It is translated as CASRSAGASYEQYF.

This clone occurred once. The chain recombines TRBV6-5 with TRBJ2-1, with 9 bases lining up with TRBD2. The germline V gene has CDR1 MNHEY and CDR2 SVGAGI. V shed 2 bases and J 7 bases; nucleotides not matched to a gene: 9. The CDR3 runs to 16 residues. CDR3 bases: TGTGCCAGCAGTTACCGCGGGGGGGCCCTGGGGAATGAGCAGTTCTTC. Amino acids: CASSYRGGALGNEQFF.

This CDR3 reads CASSLAQTYLDSEQFF. The CDR3, as DNA: TGCGCCAGCAGCTTGGCCCAAACCTACCTAGACAGTGAGCAGTTCTTC. The gene calls are TRBV5-1 and TRBJ2-1, with D possibly being TRBD1 (5 bases). The CDR3 totals 16 residues. Germline-derived CDR1 and CDR2 are SGHRS and YFSETQ. V lost 0 bases to trimming and J lost 9 bases, with 19 bases between them.

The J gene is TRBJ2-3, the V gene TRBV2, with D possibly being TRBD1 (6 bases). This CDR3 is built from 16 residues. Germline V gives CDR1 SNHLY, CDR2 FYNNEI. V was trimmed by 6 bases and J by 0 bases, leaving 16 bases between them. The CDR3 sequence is CASRISSGASTDTQYF. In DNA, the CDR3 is TGTGCCAGCAGGATATCATCAGGGGCTAGCACAGATACGCAGTATTTT.

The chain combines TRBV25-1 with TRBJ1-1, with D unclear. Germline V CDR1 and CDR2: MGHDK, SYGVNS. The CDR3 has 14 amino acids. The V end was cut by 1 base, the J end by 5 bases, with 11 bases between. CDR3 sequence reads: CASSESPGSTEAFF. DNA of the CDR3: TGTGCCAGCAGTGAATCCCCAGGTTCGACTGAAGCTTTCTTT. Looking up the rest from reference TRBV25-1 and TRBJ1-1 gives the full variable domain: EADIYQTPRYLVIGTGKKITLECSQTMGHDKMYWYQQDPGMELHLIHYSYGVNSTEKGDLSSESTVSRIRTEHFPLTLESARPSHTSQYLCASSESPGSTEAFFGQGTRLTVV.

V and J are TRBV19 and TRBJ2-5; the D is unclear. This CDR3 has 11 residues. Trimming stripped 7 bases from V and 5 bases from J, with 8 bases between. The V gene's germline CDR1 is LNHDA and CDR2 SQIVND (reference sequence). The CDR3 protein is CASKSLETQYF. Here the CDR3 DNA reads TGTGCCAGTAAAAGCTTGGAGACCCAGTACTTC.

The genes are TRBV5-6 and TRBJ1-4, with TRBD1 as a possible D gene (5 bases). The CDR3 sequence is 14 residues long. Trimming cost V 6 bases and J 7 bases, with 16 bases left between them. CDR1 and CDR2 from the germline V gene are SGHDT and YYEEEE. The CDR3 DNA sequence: TGTGCCAGCACCCCGGGTGGGGCAGGTGAAAAACTGTTTTTT. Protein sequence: CASTPGGAGEKLFF.

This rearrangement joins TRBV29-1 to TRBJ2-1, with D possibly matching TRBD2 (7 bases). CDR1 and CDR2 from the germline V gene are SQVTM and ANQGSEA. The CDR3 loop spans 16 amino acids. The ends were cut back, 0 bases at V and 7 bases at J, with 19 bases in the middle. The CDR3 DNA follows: TGCAGCGTTGAAGAAGGTCGGAGGGGGGGCCCTAATGAGCAGTTCTTC. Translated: CSVEEGRRGGPNEQFF.

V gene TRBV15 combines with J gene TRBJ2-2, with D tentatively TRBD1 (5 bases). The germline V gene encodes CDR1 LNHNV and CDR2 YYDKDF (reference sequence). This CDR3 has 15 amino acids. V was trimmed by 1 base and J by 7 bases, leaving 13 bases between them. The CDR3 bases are TGTGCCACCAGCAGAGTGCAGGGCTGGGGCGGGGAGCTGTTTTTT. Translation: CATSRVQGWGGELFF.

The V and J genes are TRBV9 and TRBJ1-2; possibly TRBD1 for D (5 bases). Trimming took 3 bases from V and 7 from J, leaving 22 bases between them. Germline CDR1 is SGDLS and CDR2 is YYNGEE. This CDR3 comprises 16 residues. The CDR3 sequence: CASSEAWGNSLSGYTF. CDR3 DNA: TGTGCCAGCAGCGAGGCCTGGGGCAACAGCCTATCTGGCTACACCTTC.

CDR3 DNA: TGTGCCAGCAGCTCCACGGGGGGGGGCACTGAAGCTTTCTTT. Translated: CASSSTGGGTEAFF. V and J are TRBV27 and TRBJ1-1, with D perhaps TRBD1 (5 bases). CDR3 length: 14 amino acids. In germline, CDR1 is MNHEY, CDR2 SMNVEV (reference sequence). V was shortened by 6 bases and J by 4 bases, with 15 bases between the two germline ends.

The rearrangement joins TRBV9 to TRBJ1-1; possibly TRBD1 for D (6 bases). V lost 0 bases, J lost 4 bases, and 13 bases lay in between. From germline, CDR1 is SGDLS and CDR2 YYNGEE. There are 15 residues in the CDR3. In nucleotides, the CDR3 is TGTGCCAGCAGCGTAGGGCAGGGGATTAGCACTGAAGCTTTCTTT. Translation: CASSVGQGISTEAFF.

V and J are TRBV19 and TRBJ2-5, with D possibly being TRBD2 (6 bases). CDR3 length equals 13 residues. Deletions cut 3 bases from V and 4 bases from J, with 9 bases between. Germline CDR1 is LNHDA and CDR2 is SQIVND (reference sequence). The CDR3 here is CASSMAGSETQYF. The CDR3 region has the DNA TGTGCCAGTAGTATGGCGGGATCAGAGACCCAGTACTTC.

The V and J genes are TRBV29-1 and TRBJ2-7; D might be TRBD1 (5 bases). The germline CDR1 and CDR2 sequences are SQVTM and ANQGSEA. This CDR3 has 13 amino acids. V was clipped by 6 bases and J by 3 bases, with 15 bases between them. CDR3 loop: CSVMGQQIYEQYF. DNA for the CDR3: TGCAGCGTGATGGGGCAGCAGATCTACGAGCAGTACTTC.

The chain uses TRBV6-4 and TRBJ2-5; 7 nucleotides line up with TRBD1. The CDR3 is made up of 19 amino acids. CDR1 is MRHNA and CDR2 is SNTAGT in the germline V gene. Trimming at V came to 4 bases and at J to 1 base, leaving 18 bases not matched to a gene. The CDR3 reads CASSAEHLKGQKVQETQYF. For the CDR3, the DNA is TGTGCCAGCAGTGCCGAGCATCTTAAGGGACAGAAAGTCCAAGAGACCCAGTACTTC.

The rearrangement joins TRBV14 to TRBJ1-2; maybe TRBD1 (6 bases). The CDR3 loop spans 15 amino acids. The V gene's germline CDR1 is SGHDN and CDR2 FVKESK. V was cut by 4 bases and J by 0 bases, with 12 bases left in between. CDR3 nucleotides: TGTGCCAGCAGCCGACTGACAGGCACTAACTATGGCTACACCTTC. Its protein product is CASSRLTGTNYGYTF.

Written as DNA, the CDR3 is TGTGCCACCAGCCCACGGGCTAGCGGGGGCACAGATACGCAGTATTTT. This encodes CATSPRASGGTDTQYF. The chain joins TRBV15 to TRBJ2-3, with 9 bases identical to TRBD2. Germline values: CDR1 LNHNV, CDR2 YYDKDF (reference sequence). This CDR3 is built from 16 residues. The junction had 7 bases not matched to a gene; V was cut back by 5 bases and J by 1 base.

The CDR3, as DNA: TGTGCCAGCAGCCAAGAAACTCAATCTGGAAACACCATATATTTT. Its translation is CASSQETQSGNTIYF. The chain uses TRBV14 and TRBJ1-3; D is ambiguous. Germline V lookup: CDR1 SGHDN, CDR2 FVKESK. The CDR3 extends over 15 amino acids. V lost 0 bases to trimming and J lost 1 base, with 7 bases between them.

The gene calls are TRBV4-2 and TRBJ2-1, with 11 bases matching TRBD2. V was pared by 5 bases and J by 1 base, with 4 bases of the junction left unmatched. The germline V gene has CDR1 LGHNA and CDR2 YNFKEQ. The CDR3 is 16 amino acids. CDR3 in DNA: TGTGCCAGCAGCGCATCTAGCGGGGGGTCCTACAATGAGCAGTTCTTC. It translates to CASSASSGGSYNEQFF.

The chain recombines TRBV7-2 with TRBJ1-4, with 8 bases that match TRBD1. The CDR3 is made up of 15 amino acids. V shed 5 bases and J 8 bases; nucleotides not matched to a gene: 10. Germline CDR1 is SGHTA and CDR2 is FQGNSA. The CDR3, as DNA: TGTGCCAGCAGCGTCTACGGACAGGGTGGGGAAAAACTGTTTTTT. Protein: CASSVYGQGGEKLFF.

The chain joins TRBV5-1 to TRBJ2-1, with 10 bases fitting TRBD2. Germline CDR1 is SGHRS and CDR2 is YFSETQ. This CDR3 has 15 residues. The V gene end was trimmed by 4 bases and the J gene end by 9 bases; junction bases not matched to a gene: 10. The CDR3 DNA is TGCGCCAGCAGCCCGGCGGGGGAGCGGGGGGGTGAGCAGTTCTTC. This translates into CASSPAGERGGEQFF.

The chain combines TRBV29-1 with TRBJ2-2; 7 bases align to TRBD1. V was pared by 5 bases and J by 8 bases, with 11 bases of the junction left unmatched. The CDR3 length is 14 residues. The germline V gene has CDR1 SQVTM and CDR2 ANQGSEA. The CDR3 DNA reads TGCAGCGTTACGACAGGGCTAACGGAAGGGGAGCTGTTTTTT. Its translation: CSVTTGLTEGELFF.

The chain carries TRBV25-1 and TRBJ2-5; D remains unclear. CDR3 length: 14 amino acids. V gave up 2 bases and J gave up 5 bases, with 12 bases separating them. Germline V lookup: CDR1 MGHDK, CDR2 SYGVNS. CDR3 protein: CASSETLGLETQYF. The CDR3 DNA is TGTGCCAGCAGTGAAACGTTGGGCCTCGAGACCCAGTACTTC.

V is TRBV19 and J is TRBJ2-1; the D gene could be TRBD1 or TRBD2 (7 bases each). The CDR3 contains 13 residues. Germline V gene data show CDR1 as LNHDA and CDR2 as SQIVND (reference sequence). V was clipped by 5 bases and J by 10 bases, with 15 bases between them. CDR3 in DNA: TGTGCCAGTAGTCTAGGGAGGGGGCGAGAGCAGTTCTTC. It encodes CASSLGRGREQFF.

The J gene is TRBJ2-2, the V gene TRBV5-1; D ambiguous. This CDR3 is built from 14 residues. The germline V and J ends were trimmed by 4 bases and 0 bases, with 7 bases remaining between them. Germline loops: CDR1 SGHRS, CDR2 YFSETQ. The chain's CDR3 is CASSLTPNTGELFF. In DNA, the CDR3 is TGCGCCAGCAGCCTGACACCGAACACCGGGGAGCTGTTTTTT. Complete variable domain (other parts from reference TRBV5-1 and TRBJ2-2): KAGVTQTPRYLIKTRGQQVTLSCSPISGHRSVSWYQQTPGQGLQFLFEYFSETQRNKGNFPGRFSGRQFSNSRSEMNVSTLELGDSALYLCASSLTPNTGELFFGEGSRLTVL.